This T cell receptor beta chain was identified in a study of OX40 agonist ivuxolimab in advanced cancers. Whole-study context: Eligibility rules accepted prior anti-PD-1, anti-PD-L1 or anti-CTLA-4 therapy, and 35% to 40% had some.

Turning to this clone: The antigen remains unidentified.

Study-wide results and limits: Doses of 0.1 to 3.0 mg/kg were accompanied by clonal expansion of CD4+ and CD8+ blood T cells by week 6.

The repertoire was sequenced with immunoSEQ multiplex PCR; TCRdb's copy has only in-frame clones and lacks some. Of about 81,000 clones in the sample, approximately 94% were seen once. The CDR3 has 15 residues. Between the trimmed V and J ends, which lost 4 bases and 2 bases, there was a span of 12 bases. Germline lookup yields CDR1 SEHNR and CDR2 FQNEAQ (reference sequence). Sequences were derived from CD4+ or CD8+ T cells sorted from blood, sampled in a trial of the OX40 agonist ivuxolimab. The clonotype comes from an adult with an advanced solid tumor such as melanoma, head and neck, liver or kidney cancer. The genes are TRBV7-9 and TRBJ2-4, with D uncertain. CDR3 in amino acids: CASSSYVDPKNIQYF. CDR3 sequence (DNA): TGTGCCAGCAGCTCCTATGTGGACCCCAAAAACATTCAGTACTTC.